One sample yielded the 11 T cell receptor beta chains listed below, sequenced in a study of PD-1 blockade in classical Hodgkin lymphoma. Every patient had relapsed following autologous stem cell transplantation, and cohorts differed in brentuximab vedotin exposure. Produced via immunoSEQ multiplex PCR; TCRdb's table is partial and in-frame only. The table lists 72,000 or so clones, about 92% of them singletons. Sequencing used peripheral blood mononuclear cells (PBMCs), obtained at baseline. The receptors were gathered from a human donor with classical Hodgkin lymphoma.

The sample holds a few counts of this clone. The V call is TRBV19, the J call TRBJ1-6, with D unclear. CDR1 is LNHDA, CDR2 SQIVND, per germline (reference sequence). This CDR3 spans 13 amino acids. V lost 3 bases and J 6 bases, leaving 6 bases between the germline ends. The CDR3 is CASSIRVNSPLHF. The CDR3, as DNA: TGTGCCAGTAGTATTCGGGTTAATTCACCCCTCCACTTT.

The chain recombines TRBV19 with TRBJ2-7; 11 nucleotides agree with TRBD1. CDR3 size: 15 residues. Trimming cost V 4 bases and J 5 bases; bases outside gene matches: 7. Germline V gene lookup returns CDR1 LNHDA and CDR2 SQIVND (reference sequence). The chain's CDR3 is CASSTPGQGEDEQYF. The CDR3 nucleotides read TGTGCCAGTAGTACTCCGGGACAGGGGGAGGACGAGCAGTACTTC.

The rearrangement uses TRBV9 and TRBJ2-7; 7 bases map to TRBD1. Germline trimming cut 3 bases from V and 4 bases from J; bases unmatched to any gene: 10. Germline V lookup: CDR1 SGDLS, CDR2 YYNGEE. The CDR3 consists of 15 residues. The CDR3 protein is CASSALGQPAYEQYF. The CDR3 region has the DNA TGTGCCAGCAGCGCTTTGGGACAGCCAGCTTACGAGCAGTACTTC. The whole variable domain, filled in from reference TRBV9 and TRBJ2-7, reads DSGVTQTPKHLITATGQRVTLRCSPRSGDLSVYWYQQSLDQGLQFLIQYYNGEERAKGNILERFSAQQFPDLHSELNLSSLELGDSALYFCASSALGQPAYEQYFGPGTRLTVT.

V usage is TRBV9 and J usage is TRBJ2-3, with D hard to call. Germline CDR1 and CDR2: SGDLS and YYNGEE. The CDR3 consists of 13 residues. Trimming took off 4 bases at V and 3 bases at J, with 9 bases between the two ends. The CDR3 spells CASSPRRTDTQYF. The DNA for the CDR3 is TGTGCCAGCAGCCCCCGACGGACAGATACGCAGTATTTT.

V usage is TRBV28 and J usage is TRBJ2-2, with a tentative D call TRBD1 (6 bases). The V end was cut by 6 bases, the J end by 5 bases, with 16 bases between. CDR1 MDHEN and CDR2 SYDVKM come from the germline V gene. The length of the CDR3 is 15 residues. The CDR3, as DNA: TGTGCCAGCAGGACAACCGGGACACTGACCGGGGAGCTGTTTTTT. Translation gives CASRTTGTLTGELFF.

This chain's CDR3 is CAIRTGANYGYTF. The CDR3 DNA is TGTGCCATCAGAACAGGAGCTAACTATGGCTACACCTTC. The V gene is TRBV10-3, the J gene TRBJ1-2; tentatively, D is TRBD1 (5 bases). V was cut by 6 bases and J by 0 bases, with 8 bases left in between. This CDR3 is built from 13 residues. In germline, CDR1 is ENHRY, CDR2 SYGVKD.

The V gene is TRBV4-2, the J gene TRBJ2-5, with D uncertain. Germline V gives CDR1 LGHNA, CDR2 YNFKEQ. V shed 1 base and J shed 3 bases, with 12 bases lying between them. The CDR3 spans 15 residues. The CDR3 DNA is TGTGCCAGCAGCCAAGCGGCTACCATGGAAGAGACCCAGTACTTC. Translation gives CASSQAATMEETQYF.

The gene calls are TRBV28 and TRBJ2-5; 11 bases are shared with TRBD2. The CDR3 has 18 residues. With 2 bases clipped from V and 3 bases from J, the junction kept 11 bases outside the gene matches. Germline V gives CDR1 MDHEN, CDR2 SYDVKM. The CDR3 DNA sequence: TGTGCCAGCAGTTTAATCCCATTTAGCGGGAGGGTCAAAGAGACCCAGTACTTC. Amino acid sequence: CASSLIPFSGRVKETQYF.

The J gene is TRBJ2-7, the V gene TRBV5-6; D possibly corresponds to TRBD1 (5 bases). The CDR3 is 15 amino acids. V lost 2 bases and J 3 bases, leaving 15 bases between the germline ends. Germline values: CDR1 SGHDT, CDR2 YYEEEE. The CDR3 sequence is CASSLGVGAYYEQYF. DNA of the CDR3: TGTGCCAGCAGCTTAGGGGTAGGCGCTTACTACGAGCAGTACTTC.

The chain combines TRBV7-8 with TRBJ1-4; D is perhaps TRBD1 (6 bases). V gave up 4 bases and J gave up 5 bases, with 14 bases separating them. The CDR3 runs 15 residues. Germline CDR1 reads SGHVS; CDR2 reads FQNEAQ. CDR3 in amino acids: CASSSDRSTNEKLFF. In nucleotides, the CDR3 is TGTGCCAGCAGCTCGGACAGATCCACAAATGAAAAACTGTTTTTT.

The CDR3 nucleotides are TGTGCCAGTAGTATATCGCCGGGGGCGGACACTGAAGCTTTCTTT. Its protein product is CASSISPGADTEAFF. The rearrangement links TRBV19 to TRBJ1-1; maybe TRBD1 (6 bases). V lost 2 bases to trimming and J lost 3 bases, with 13 bases between them. This CDR3 has 15 amino acids. Germline V CDR1 and CDR2: LNHDA, SQIVND (reference sequence).